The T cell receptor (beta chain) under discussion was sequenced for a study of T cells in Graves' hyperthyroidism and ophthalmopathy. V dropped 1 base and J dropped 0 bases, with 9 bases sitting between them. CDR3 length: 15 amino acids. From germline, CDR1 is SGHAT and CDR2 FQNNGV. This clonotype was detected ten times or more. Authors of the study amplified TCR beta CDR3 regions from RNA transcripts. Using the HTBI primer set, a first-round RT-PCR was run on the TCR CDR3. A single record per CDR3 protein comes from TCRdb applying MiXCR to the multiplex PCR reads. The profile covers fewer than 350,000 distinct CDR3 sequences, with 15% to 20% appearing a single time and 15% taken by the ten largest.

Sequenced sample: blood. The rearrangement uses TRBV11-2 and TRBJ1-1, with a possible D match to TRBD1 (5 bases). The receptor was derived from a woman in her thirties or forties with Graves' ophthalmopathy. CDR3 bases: TGTGCCAGCAGCTTAGGGACAAGCATGAACACTGAAGCTTTCTTT. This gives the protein CASSLGTSMNTEAFF.